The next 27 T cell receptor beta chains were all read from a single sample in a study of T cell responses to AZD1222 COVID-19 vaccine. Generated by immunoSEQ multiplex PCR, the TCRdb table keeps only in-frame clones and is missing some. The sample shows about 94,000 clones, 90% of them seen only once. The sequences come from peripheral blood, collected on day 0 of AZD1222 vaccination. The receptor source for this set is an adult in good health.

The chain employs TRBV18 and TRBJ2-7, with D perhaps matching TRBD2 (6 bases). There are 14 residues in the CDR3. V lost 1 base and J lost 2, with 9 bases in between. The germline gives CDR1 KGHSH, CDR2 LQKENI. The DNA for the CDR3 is TGTGCCAGCTCACCACTAGCGGAGACCTACGAGCAGTACTTC. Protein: CASSPLAETYEQYF.

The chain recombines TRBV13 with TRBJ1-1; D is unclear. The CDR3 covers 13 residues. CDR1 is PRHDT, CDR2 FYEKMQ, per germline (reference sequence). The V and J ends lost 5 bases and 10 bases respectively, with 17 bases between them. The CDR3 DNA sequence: TGTGCCAGCAGCCCCGGGGTGTGGCCCGGAGCTTTCTTT. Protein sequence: CASSPGVWPGAFF.

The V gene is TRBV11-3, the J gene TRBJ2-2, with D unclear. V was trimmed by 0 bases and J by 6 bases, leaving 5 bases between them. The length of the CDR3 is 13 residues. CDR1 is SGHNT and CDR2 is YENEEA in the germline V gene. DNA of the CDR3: TGTGCCAGCAGCTTAGATTGGGCCGGGGAGCTGTTTTTT. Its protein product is CASSLDWAGELFF.

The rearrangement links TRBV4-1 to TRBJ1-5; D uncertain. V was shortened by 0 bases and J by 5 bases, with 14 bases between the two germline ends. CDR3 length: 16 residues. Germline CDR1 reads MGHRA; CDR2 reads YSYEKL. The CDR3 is CASSQEPGRIDQPQHF. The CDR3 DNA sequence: TGCGCCAGCAGCCAAGAGCCAGGCCGGATAGATCAGCCCCAGCATTTT.

In nucleotides, the CDR3 is TGTGCCAGCAAAGGTGGGAGCGCGAACACTGAAGCTTTCTTT. As protein: CASKGGSANTEAFF. The chain is built from TRBV5-5 and TRBJ1-1; D is undetermined. The V and J ends lost 6 bases and 1 base respectively, with 13 bases between them. The CDR3 consists of 14 residues. Germline V gene sequence: CDR1 SGHKS, CDR2 YYEKEE (reference sequence). Drawing the rest from reference TRBV5-5 and TRBJ1-1, the complete variable domain is DAGVTQSPTHLIKTRGQQVTLRCSPISGHKSVSWYQQVLGQGPQFIFQYYEKEERGRGNFPDRFSARQFPNYSSELNVNALLLGDSALYLCASKGGSANTEAFFGQGTRLTVV.

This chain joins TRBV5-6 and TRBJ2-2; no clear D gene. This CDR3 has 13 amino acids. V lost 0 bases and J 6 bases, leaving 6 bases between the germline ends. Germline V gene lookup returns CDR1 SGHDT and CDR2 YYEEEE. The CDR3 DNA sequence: TGTGCCAGCAGCTTGGATGGGTCCGGGGAGCTGTTTTTT. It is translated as CASSLDGSGELFF.

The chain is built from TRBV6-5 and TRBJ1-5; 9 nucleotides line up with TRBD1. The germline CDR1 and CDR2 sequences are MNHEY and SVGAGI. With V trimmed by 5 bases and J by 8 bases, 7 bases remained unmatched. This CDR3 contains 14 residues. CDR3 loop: CASSRGTGLEPQHF. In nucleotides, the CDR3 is TGTGCCAGCAGTCGTGGGACAGGGTTAGAGCCCCAGCATTTT.

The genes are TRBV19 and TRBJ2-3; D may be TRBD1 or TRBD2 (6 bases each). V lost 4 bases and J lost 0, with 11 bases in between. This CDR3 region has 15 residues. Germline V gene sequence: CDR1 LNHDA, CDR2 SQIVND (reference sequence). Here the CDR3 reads CASSRGGTSTDTQYF. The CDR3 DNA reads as TGTGCCAGTAGTAGGGGCGGGACAAGCACAGATACGCAGTATTTT.

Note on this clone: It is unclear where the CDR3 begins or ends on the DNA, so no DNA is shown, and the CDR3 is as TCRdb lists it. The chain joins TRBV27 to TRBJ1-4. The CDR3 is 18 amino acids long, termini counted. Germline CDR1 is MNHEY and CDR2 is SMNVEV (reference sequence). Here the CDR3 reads CASSFGPGSPPREEKLFF.

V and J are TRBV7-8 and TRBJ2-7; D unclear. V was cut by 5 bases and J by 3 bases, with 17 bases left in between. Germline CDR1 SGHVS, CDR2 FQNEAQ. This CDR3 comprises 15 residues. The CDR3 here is CASSPVDAGVYEQYF. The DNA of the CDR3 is TGTGCCAGCAGCCCCGTGGACGCTGGGGTCTACGAGCAGTACTTC. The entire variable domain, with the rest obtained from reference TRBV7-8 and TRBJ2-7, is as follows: GAGVSQSPRYKVAKRGQDVALRCDPISGHVSLFWYQQALGQGPEFLTYFQNEAQLDKSGLPSDRFFAERPEGSVSTLKIQRTQQEDSAVYLCASSPVDAGVYEQYFGPGTRLTVT.

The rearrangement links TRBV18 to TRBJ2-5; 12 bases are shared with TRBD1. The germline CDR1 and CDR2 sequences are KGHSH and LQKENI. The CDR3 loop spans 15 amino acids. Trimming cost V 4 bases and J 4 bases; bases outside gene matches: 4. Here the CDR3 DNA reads TGTGCCAGCTCACGCGGGACAGGGGGCGCAGAGACCCAGTACTTC. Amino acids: CASSRGTGGAETQYF.

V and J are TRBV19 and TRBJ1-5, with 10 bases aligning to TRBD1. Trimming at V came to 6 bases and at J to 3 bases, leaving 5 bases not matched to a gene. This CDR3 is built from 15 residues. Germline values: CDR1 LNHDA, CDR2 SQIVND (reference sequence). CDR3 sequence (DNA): TGTGCCAGTAGAGTGGACAGGGGGGACAATCAGCCCCAGCATTTT. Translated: CASRVDRGDNQPQHF.

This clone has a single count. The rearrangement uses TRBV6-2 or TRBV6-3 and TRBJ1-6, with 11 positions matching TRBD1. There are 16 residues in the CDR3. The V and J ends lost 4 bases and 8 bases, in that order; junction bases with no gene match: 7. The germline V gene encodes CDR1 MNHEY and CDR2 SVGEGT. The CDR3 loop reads CASSSSLDRGHSPLHF. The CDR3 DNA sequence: TGTGCCAGCAGTTCCTCCCTGGACAGGGGGCATTCACCCCTCCACTTT.

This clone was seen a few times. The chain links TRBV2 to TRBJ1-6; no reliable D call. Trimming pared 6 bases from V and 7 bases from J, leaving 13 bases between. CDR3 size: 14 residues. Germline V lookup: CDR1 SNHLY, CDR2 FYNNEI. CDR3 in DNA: TGTGCCAGCAGGGGCGGGGTGGAAAATTCACCCCTCCACTTT. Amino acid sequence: CASRGGVENSPLHF.

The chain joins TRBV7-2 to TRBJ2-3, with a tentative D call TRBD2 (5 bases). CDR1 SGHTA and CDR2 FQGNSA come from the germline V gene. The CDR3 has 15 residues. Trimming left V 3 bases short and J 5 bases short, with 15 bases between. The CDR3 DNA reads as TGTGCCAGCAGCTTCGGCGGCCCTCGGGGAGATACGCAGTATTTT. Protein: CASSFGGPRGDTQYF.

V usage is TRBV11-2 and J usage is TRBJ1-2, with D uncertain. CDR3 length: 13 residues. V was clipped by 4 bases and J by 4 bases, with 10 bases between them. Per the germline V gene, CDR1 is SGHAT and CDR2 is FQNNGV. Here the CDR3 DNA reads TGTGCCAGCAGCTCACCACGAGCCTATGGCTACACCTTC. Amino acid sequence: CASSSPRAYGYTF. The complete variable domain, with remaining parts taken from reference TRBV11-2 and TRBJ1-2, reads EAGVAQSPRYKIIEKRQSVAFWCNPISGHATLYWYQQILGQGPKLLIQFQNNGVVDDSQLPKDRFSAERLKGVDSTLKIQPAKLEDSAVYLCASSSPRAYGYTFGSGTRLTVV.

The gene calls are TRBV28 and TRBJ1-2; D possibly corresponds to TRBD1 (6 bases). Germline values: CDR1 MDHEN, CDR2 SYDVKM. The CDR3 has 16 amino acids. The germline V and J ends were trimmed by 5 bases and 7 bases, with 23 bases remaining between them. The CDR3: CASSPGGAGSWVGYTF. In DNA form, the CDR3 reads TGTGCCAGCAGTCCCGGGGGGGCAGGGTCTTGGGTTGGCTACACCTTC.

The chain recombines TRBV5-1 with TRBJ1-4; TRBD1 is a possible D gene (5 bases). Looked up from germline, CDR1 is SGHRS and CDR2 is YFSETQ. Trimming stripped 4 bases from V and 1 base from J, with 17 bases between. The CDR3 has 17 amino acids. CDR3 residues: CASSTGSGGRTNEKLFF. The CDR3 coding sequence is TGCGCCAGCAGCACAGGTTCTGGAGGTAGAACTAATGAAAAACTGTTTTTT.

In DNA form, the CDR3 reads TGCGCCAGCAGCTTGGTAAACGGGAATGAGCAGTTCTTC. Translation: CASSLVNGNEQFF. The rearrangement joins TRBV5-1 to TRBJ2-1; D gene uncertain. From germline, CDR1 is SGHRS and CDR2 YFSETQ. The CDR3 covers 13 residues. Trimming took 0 bases from V and 7 from J, leaving 8 bases between them.

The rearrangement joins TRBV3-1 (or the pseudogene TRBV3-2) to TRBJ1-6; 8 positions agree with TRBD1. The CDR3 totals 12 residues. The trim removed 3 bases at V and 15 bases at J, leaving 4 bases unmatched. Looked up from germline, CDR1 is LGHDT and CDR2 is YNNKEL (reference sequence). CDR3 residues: CASSQTGQGLHF. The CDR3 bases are TGTGCCAGCAGCCAGACAGGACAGGGCCTCCACTTT.

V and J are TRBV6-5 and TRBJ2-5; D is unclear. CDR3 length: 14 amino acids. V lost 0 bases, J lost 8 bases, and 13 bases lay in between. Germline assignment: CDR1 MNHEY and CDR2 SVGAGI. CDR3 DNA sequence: TGTGCCAGCAGTTACTCGGGCCCCGAGGCCACCCAGTACTTC. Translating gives CASSYSGPEATQYF.

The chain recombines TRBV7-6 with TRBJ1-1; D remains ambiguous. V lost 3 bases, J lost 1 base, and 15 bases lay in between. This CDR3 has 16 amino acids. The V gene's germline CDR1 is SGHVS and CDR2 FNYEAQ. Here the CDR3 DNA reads TGTGCCAGCAGCTTGTCGGGGTCAGCCCCGAACACTGAAGCTTTCTTT. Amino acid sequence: CASSLSGSAPNTEAFF.

The CDR3 reads CASSQGTVNGYTF. Here the CDR3 DNA reads TGTGCCAGCAGCCAAGGGACAGTTAATGGCTACACCTTC. The rearrangement links TRBV14 to TRBJ1-2; tentatively, D is TRBD1 (6 bases). V was shortened by 1 base and J by 6 bases, with 9 bases between the two germline ends. The CDR3 is 13 amino acids. The germline V gene encodes CDR1 SGHDN and CDR2 FVKESK.

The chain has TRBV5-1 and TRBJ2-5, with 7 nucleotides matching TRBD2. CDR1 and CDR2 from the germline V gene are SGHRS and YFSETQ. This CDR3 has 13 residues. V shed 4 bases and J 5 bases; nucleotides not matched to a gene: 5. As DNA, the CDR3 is TGCGCCAGCAGCGCTGGGACTACCGAGACCCAGTACTTC. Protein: CASSAGTTETQYF.

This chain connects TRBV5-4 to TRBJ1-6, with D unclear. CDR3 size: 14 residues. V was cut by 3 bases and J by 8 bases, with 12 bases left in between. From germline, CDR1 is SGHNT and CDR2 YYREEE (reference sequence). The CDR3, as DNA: TGTGCCAGCAGCTGGGAAACGACCGATTCACCCCTCCACTTT. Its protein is CASSWETTDSPLHF.

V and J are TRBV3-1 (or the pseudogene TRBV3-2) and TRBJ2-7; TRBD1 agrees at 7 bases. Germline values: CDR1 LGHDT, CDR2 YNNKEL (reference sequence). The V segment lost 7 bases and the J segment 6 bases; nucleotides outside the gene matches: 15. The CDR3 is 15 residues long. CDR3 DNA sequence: TGTGCCAGCACCCACCTAGGGGGCCACTTCCGCGAGCAGTACTTC. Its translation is CASTHLGGHFREQYF.

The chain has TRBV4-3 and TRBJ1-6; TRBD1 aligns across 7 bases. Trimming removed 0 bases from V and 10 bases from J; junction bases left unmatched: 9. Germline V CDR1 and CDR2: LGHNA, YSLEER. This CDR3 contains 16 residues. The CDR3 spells CASSQDGGQGGSPLHF. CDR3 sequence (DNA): TGCGCCAGCAGCCAAGATGGAGGCCAGGGGGGATCACCCCTCCACTTT.